This passage covers 14 T cell receptor beta chains from one sample sequenced in a study of cytomegalovirus exposure and HLA in healthy donors. Amplification used 60 Vbeta primers and 13 Jbeta primers. Sequencing was performed with immunoSEQ multiplex PCR; in TCRdb, only in-frame clones are kept and a portion is missing. This sample carries approximately 290,000 clones, 75% to 90% of them seen once, and the ten largest clones take roughly 0.3%. Sequencing was performed on PBMCs. The receptors come from a girl aged 2-10 years in good health and CMV-seronegative.

V usage is TRBV28 and J usage is TRBJ1-2; D is perhaps TRBD1 (5 bases). This CDR3 is built from 15 residues. The ends were cut back, 6 bases at V and 2 bases at J, with 16 bases in the middle. Germline V gene lookup returns CDR1 MDHEN and CDR2 SYDVKM. CDR3: CASRTGGSQNYGYTF. For the CDR3, the DNA is TGTGCCAGCAGAACCGGGGGGTCCCAGAACTATGGCTACACCTTC.

This chain joins TRBV5-1 and TRBJ2-5, with D perhaps TRBD2 (7 bases). Trimming pared 4 bases from V and 5 bases from J, leaving 18 bases between. This CDR3 contains 15 residues. Germline V CDR1 and CDR2: SGHRS, YFSETQ. CDR3 nucleotides: TGCGCCAGCAGCCCGGAGGGGGGGGGATTCGAGACCCAGTACTTC. Translation: CASSPEGGGFETQYF.

The V gene is TRBV14, the J gene TRBJ1-1; 9 bases match TRBD1. The germline V gene encodes CDR1 SGHDN and CDR2 FVKESK. The ends lost 0 bases at V and 4 bases at J; junction bases unmatched: 6. The CDR3 extends over 16 amino acids. As DNA, the CDR3 is TGTGCCAGCAGCCAAGATGGGACAGGGCCGATCACTGAAGCTTTCTTT. This gives the protein CASSQDGTGPITEAFF.

CDR3 region: CASTVRADSYEQYF. The CDR3 region has the DNA TGCGCCAGTACTGTTAGAGCGGACTCCTACGAGCAGTACTTC. V and J are TRBV5-1 and TRBJ2-7; D is perhaps TRBD2 (5 bases). The germline V gene has CDR1 SGHRS and CDR2 YFSETQ. The length of the CDR3 is 14 residues. Trimming removed 8 bases at V and 0 bases at J, with 15 bases between. The variable domain in full, completed from reference TRBV5-1 and TRBJ2-7, reads KAGVTQTPRYLIKTRGQQVTLSCSPISGHRSVSWYQQTPGQGLQFLFEYFSETQRNKGNFPGRFSGRQFSNSRSEMNVSTLELGDSALYLCASTVRADSYEQYFGPGTRLTVT.

This sequence joins TRBV7-9 and TRBJ1-1, with D possibly matching TRBD1 (5 bases). CDR1 and CDR2 (germline): SEHNR, FQNEAQ (reference sequence). Trimming shortened V by 4 bases and J by 5 bases, and 20 bases separated the two germline ends. The CDR3 consists of 16 residues. CDR3 amino acids: CASSSIRSGWRTEAFF. The DNA for the CDR3 is TGTGCCAGCAGCTCAATTAGGTCAGGGTGGCGAACTGAAGCTTTCTTT.

The chain carries TRBV7-9 and TRBJ2-1; D is possibly TRBD2 (6 bases). V lost 0 bases, J lost 8 bases, and 17 bases lay in between. CDR1 SEHNR and CDR2 FQNEAQ come from the germline V gene (reference sequence). This CDR3 comprises 16 residues. The CDR3 DNA follows: TGTGCCAGCAGCTTAGCGGGAGGAGGAGGCGGGGATGAGCAGTTCTTC. Encoded protein: CASSLAGGGGGDEQFF. The variable domain in full, completed from reference TRBV7-9 and TRBJ2-1, reads DTGVSQNPRHKITKRGQNVTFRCDPISEHNRLYWYRQTLGQGPEFLTYFQNEAQLEKSRLLSDRFSAERPKGSFSTLEIQRTEQGDSAMYLCASSLAGGGGGDEQFFGPGTRLTVL.

This rearrangement joins TRBV27 to TRBJ1-1; a weak D match, TRBD1 (6 bases). CDR3 length: 17 residues. The V gene lost 3 bases and the J gene lost 3 bases, with 20 bases spanning the gap. Germline V lookup: CDR1 MNHEY, CDR2 SMNVEV (reference sequence). CDR3 loop: CASSLIRLGAQDTEAFF. CDR3 sequence (DNA): TGTGCCAGCAGTTTGATCCGGTTGGGGGCGCAGGACACTGAAGCTTTCTTT.

The J gene is TRBJ2-3, the V gene TRBV5-1; the match to TRBD2 covers 8 bases. The CDR3 sequence is 16 residues long. Germline CDR1 reads SGHRS; CDR2 reads YFSETQ. The V and J ends lost 3 bases and 0 bases, in that order; junction bases with no gene match: 6. The CDR3 region is CASSYPSGHSTDTQYF. The DNA of the CDR3 is TGCGCCAGCAGCTACCCTAGCGGGCATAGCACAGATACGCAGTATTTT. Looking up the rest from reference TRBV5-1 and TRBJ2-3 gives the full variable domain: KAGVTQTPRYLIKTRGQQVTLSCSPISGHRSVSWYQQTPGQGLQFLFEYFSETQRNKGNFPGRFSGRQFSNSRSEMNVSTLELGDSALYLCASSYPSGHSTDTQYFGPGTRLTVL.

V gene TRBV4-1 combines with J gene TRBJ2-7, with D tentatively TRBD2 (6 bases). CDR3 length: 16 amino acids. V gave up 4 bases and J gave up 6 bases, with 22 bases separating them. Germline V lookup: CDR1 MGHRA, CDR2 YSYEKL. The CDR3 region is CASSRSPGLSSLEQYF. Here the CDR3 DNA reads TGCGCCAGCAGCCGATCGCCGGGACTTTCTTCTCTCGAGCAGTACTTC.

A remark on this clone: The sample holds other DNA sequences that translate to the same CDR3. The J gene is TRBJ1-6, the V gene TRBV6-5; 9 bases match TRBD1. CDR3 length: 15 residues. Losses at the gene ends were 0 bases for V and 7 bases for J; bases not matched to a gene: 1. Germline-derived CDR1 and CDR2 are MNHEY and SVGAGI. The CDR3 reads CASSYSGQGNSPLHF. The CDR3, as DNA: TGTGCCAGCAGTTACTCGGGACAGGGAAATTCACCCCTCCACTTT.

The genes are TRBV5-6 and TRBJ1-1, with a possible D match to TRBD1 (6 bases). The germline CDR1 and CDR2 sequences are SGHDT and YYEEEE. Trimming left V 5 bases short and J 8 bases short, with 19 bases between. This CDR3 comprises 14 residues. The CDR3 reads CASREWGGGREAFF. CDR3 DNA sequence: TGTGCCAGCAGGGAGTGGGGGGGCGGCCGAGAAGCTTTCTTT. Full variable domain (remainder filled in from reference TRBV5-6 and TRBJ1-1): DAGVTQSPTHLIKTRGQQVTLRCSPKSGHDTVSWYQQALGQGPQFIFQYYEEEERQRGNFPDRFSGHQFPNYSSELNVNALLLGDSALYLCASREWGGGREAFFGQGTRLTVV.

Remarks on this clone: The junction does not match germline at one end; this may be a read error. The sample carries other DNA sequences with the same CDR3. The J gene is TRBJ2-7, the V gene TRBV2; tentative D call: TRBD1 (6 bases). The CDR3 loop spans 15 amino acids. Looked up from germline, CDR1 is SNHLY and CDR2 is FYNNEI. This chain's CDR3 is CASMEINRAPYEQYF. CDR3 bases: TGTGCTAGCATGGAAATAAACAGGGCCCCTTACGAGCAGTACTTC.

This clone was counted a single time. This sequence joins TRBV4-1 and TRBJ1-4; D is possibly TRBD1 (6 bases). Trimming shortened V by 4 bases and J by 7 bases, and 10 bases separated the two germline ends. This CDR3 is 13 amino acids long. Germline V gene data show CDR1 as MGHRA and CDR2 as YSYEKL. CDR3 sequence: CASSRQAPEKLFF. CDR3 in DNA: TGCGCCAGCAGCCGACAGGCACCTGAAAAACTGTTTTTT.

The V and J genes are TRBV28 and TRBJ1-3; weak D call: TRBD1 (6 bases). There are 15 residues in the CDR3. V gave up 6 bases and J gave up 0 bases, with 12 bases separating them. Germline V gene sequence: CDR1 MDHEN, CDR2 SYDVKM. In DNA, the CDR3 is TGTGCCAGCAGACGAGGGGGTCCCTCTGGAAACACCATATATTTT. Translation gives CASRRGGPSGNTIYF.